These T cell receptor beta chains were read from a single sample in a study of shared clonotypes between healthy human individuals. TCRdb keeps only in-frame clones here, not all; method: immunoSEQ multiplex PCR. The sample records around 990,000 clones, 60% to 85% being singletons. Sequenced: memory CD4+ T cells from PBMCs. The receptors derive from a man in his late teens or twenties in good health. Some clones in this sample may be carry-over from other donors' samples. The CDR3 runs from the conserved cysteine through the conserved F or W. The D gene is left open where the match is weak. Only part of the rows carry a size: once, few, many, or a class if the clone is expanded.

clone size: .; V gene: TRBV5-6; D gene: .; J gene: TRBJ2-2; CDR3 DNA: TGTGCCAGCAGCCTGAGAGGGCTAAACACCGGGGAGCTGTTTTTT; CDR3 protein: CASSLRGLNTGELFF
clone size: .; V gene: TRBV6-6; D gene: TRBD1; J gene: TRBJ1-1; CDR3 DNA: TGTGCCAGCAGTCCCGGGACAGAGAACACTGAAGCTTTCTTT; CDR3 protein: CASSPGTENTEAFF
clone size: .; V gene: TRBV15; D gene: TRBD2; J gene: TRBJ2-3; CDR3 DNA: TGTGCCACCAGCAGAGATACGGCGGGAGGGCCAGATACGCAGTATTTT; CDR3 protein: CATSRDTAGGPDTQYF
clone size: few; V gene: TRBV7-2; D gene: .; J gene: TRBJ1-1; CDR3 DNA: TGTGCCAGCAGTCGAGGATGGGGGGAACCCACTGAAGCTTTCTTT; CDR3 protein: CASSRGWGEPTEAFF
clone size: .; V gene: TRBV29-1; D gene: TRBD1; J gene: TRBJ1-5; CDR3 DNA: TGCAGCGTTGAGGGGATGGGTCCGGGGGACAGCTGCAATCAGCCCCAGCATTTT; CDR3 protein: CSVEGMGPGDSCNQPQHF
clone size: .; V gene: TRBV7-2; D gene: TRBD2; J gene: TRBJ2-5; CDR3 DNA: TGTGCCAGCAGCTTAGGACTAGCGGGAGGGCCGGGAGAGACCCAGTACTTC; CDR3 protein: CASSLGLAGGPGETQYF
clone size: .; V gene: TRBV2; D gene: .; J gene: TRBJ1-3; CDR3 DNA: TGTGCCAGCAGGGCTGGAAACACCATATATTTT; CDR3 protein: CASRAGNTIYF
clone size: .; V gene: TRBV2; D gene: .; J gene: TRBJ1-3; CDR3 DNA: TGTGCCGTCGGAGGTAACTCTGGAAACACCATATATTTT; CDR3 protein: CAVGGNSGNTIYF
clone size: few; V gene: TRBV5-6; D gene: TRBD1; J gene: TRBJ1-2; CDR3 DNA: TGTGCCAGCAGCCCTGAGGGCAGGGGGCCCTTCGGCTACACCTTC; CDR3 protein: CASSPEGRGPFGYTF
clone size: .; V gene: TRBV6-1; D gene: .; J gene: TRBJ1-2; CDR3 DNA: TGTGCCAGCAGTGAAGTTGGGGCAGCCTTTGGCTACACCTTC; CDR3 protein: CASSEVGAAFGYTF
clone size: .; V gene: TRBV5-1; D gene: TRBD1; J gene: TRBJ1-1; CDR3 DNA: TGCGCCAGCAGCTTAACAGGGGGCCTAAACACTGAAGCTTTCTTT; CDR3 protein: CASSLTGGLNTEAFF
clone size: few; V gene: TRBV30; D gene: TRBD1; J gene: TRBJ1-5; CDR3 DNA: TGTGCCTGGGGGACAGGGGCTAGCAATCAGCCCCAGCATTTT; CDR3 protein: CAWGTGASNQPQHF
clone size: .; V gene: TRBV28; D gene: TRBD1; J gene: TRBJ1-4; CDR3 DNA: TGTGCCAGCAGGAGACAGGGGGAAAAACTGTTTTTT; CDR3 protein: CASRRQGEKLFF
clone size: .; V gene: TRBV7-2; D gene: .; J gene: TRBJ2-5; CDR3 DNA: TGTGCCAGCAGTGCCAGGGTTCAAGAGACCCAGTACTTC; CDR3 protein: CASSARVQETQYF
clone size: once; V gene: TRBV6-1; D gene: .; J gene: TRBJ2-2; CDR3 DNA: TGTGCCAGCAGTGAAGGTCTAAGCGGGGAGCTGTTTTTT; CDR3 protein: CASSEGLSGELFF
clone size: few; V gene: TRBV28; D gene: .; J gene: TRBJ1-1; CDR3 DNA: TGTGCCAGCAGAAACAGGGTTAACGCGAACACTGAAGCTTTCTTT; CDR3 protein: CASRNRVNANTEAFF
clone size: .; V gene: TRBV28; D gene: .; J gene: TRBJ1-2; CDR3 DNA: TGTGCCAGCAGTCCATTCCGAGGGGGGGCCTATGGCTACACCTTC; CDR3 protein: CASSPFRGGAYGYTF
clone size: .; V gene: TRBV9; D gene: TRBD2; J gene: TRBJ2-7; CDR3 DNA: TGTGCCAGCAGCGTGGAACCTAGCGGGGGGCAGGTCGAGCAGTACTTC; CDR3 protein: CASSVEPSGGQVEQYF
clone size: once; V gene: TRBV30; D gene: TRBD1; J gene: TRBJ2-7; CDR3 DNA: TGTGCCTGGAGAGGGACAGGGGCTTTCTACGAGCAGTACTTC; CDR3 protein: CAWRGTGAFYEQYF
clone size: .; V gene: TRBV5-1; D gene: .; J gene: TRBJ1-1; CDR3 DNA: TGCGCCAGCAGCTTGGTATCAGGGCTCGTGAACACTGAAGCTTTCTTT; CDR3 protein: CASSLVSGLVNTEAFF
clone size: .; V gene: TRBV5-1; D gene: .; J gene: TRBJ2-1; CDR3 DNA: TGCGCCAGCAGCCAAAGGAGCTCCTACAATGAGCAGTTCTTC; CDR3 protein: CASSQRSSYNEQFF
clone size: .; V gene: TRBV18; D gene: .; J gene: TRBJ2-5; CDR3 DNA: TGTGCCAGCTCACCCTTGAGTAGTTTGAAGGCCGGTGGGGAGACCCAGTACTTC; CDR3 protein: CASSPLSSLKAGGETQYF
clone size: .; V gene: TRBV5-1; D gene: TRBD1; J gene: TRBJ2-1; CDR3 DNA: TGCGCCAGCAGCCCAGGGGGACGCCACAATGAGCAGTTCTTC; CDR3 protein: CASSPGGRHNEQFF
clone size: few; V gene: TRBV7-2; D gene: .; J gene: TRBJ1-3; CDR3 DNA: TGTGCCAGCAGCTCGAGACCTAGCTCTGGAAACACCATATATTTT; CDR3 protein: CASSSRPSSGNTIYF
clone size: .; V gene: TRBV6-6; D gene: TRBD1; J gene: TRBJ2-5; CDR3 DNA: TGTGCCAGCAGTTACGGGGGACAGGCAGAGACCCAGTACTTC; CDR3 protein: CASSYGGQAETQYF
clone size: .; V gene: TRBV19; D gene: TRBD2; J gene: TRBJ2-3; CDR3 DNA: TGTGCCAGTAGTATAGATTGGGCTTGGACTAGCGGGAGGTCAGATACGCAGTATTTT; CDR3 protein: CASSIDWAWTSGRSDTQYF
clone size: .; V gene: TRBV6-4; D gene: .; J gene: TRBJ1-2; CDR3 DNA: TGTGCCAGCAGTGCCAACGCGGATGGGGCCTATGGCTACACCTTC; CDR3 protein: CASSANADGAYGYTF
clone size: .; V gene: TRBV28; D gene: .; J gene: TRBJ2-3; CDR3 DNA: TGTGCCACCTCAACGGGAGATACGCAGTATTTT; CDR3 protein: CATSTGDTQYF
clone size: .; V gene: TRBV5-1; D gene: .; J gene: TRBJ1-6; CDR3 DNA: TGCGCCAGCAGCTTGGGACAGGTCTATAATTCACCCCTCCACTTT; CDR3 protein: CASSLGQVYNSPLHF
clone size: .; V gene: TRBV5-1; D gene: TRBD1; J gene: TRBJ1-4; CDR3 DNA: TGCGCCAGCAGCTTACTCGTAGGGACAGGGACTGAAAAACTGTTTTTT; CDR3 protein: CASSLLVGTGTEKLFF
clone size: once; V gene: TRBV11-1; D gene: .; J gene: TRBJ1-2; CDR3 DNA: TGTGCCAGCAGTCCGACCCTCGGAGGGGCTACTGGCTACACCTTC; CDR3 protein: CASSPTLGGATGYTF
clone size: few; V gene: TRBV5-1; D gene: TRBD2; J gene: TRBJ2-3; CDR3 DNA: TGCGCCAGCAGCTTGGGAGGACTAGCGGGAGGGAGCACAGATACGCAGTATTTT; CDR3 protein: CASSLGGLAGGSTDTQYF
clone size: .; V gene: TRBV5-4; D gene: .; J gene: TRBJ2-1; CDR3 DNA: TGTGCCAGCAGCTTGGCGCCACCCAATGAGCAGTTCTTC; CDR3 protein: CASSLAPPNEQFF
clone size: .; V gene: TRBV5-6; D gene: .; J gene: TRBJ2-2; CDR3 DNA: TGTGCCAGCAGCTTGTGGTTTGGTACTTTGAACACCGGGGAGCTGTTTTTT; CDR3 protein: CASSLWFGTLNTGELFF
clone size: .; V gene: TRBV7-9; D gene: .; J gene: TRBJ2-5; CDR3 DNA: TGTGCCAGCAGCCCCGGGGGTAGGTCCCAAGAGACCCAGTACTTC; CDR3 protein: CASSPGGRSQETQYF
clone size: few; V gene: TRBV30; D gene: .; J gene: TRBJ1-2; CDR3 DNA: TGTGCCTGGAGTAGTCCAGGGAACTATGGCTACACCTTC; CDR3 protein: CAWSSPGNYGYTF
clone size: .; V gene: TRBV9; D gene: TRBD1; J gene: TRBJ2-7; CDR3 DNA: TGTGCCAGCAGCGTAGGTATAGGACAGGTATTTACAGAGCAGTACTTC; CDR3 protein: CASSVGIGQVFTEQYF
clone size: .; V gene: TRBV28; D gene: TRBD1; J gene: TRBJ1-1; CDR3 DNA: TGTGCCAGCAGTTTATTGGGACAGGGGGCCATGAACACTGAAGCTTTCTTT; CDR3 protein: CASSLLGQGAMNTEAFF
clone size: .; V gene: TRBV27; D gene: .; J gene: TRBJ1-2; CDR3 DNA: TGTGCCAGCAGTTCACATGGGGGATTTGGCTACACCTTC; CDR3 protein: CASSSHGGFGYTF
clone size: .; V gene: TRBV25-1; D gene: .; J gene: TRBJ2-7; CDR3 DNA: TGTGCCAGCAGTGATACTAGGGGAGGAGCGTCCTACGAGCAGTACTTC; CDR3 protein: CASSDTRGGASYEQYF
clone size: .; V gene: TRBV5-6; D gene: .; J gene: TRBJ2-7; CDR3 DNA: TGTGCCAGCAGCTTGGGCTACAGCTACGAGCAGTACTTC; CDR3 protein: CASSLGYSYEQYF
clone size: .; V gene: TRBV5-4; D gene: .; J gene: TRBJ2-1; CDR3 DNA: TGTGCCAGCAGCCAATGGAACATGCATGAGCAGTTCTTC; CDR3 protein: CASSQWNMHEQFF
clone size: .; V gene: TRBV11-2; D gene: .; J gene: TRBJ2-7; CDR3 DNA: TGTGCCAGCAGCCAAGAGAGGCTTGGGACCTACGAGCAGTACTTC; CDR3 protein: CASSQERLGTYEQYF
clone size: .; V gene: TRBV6-5; D gene: .; J gene: TRBJ2-5; CDR3 DNA: TGTGCCAGCAGTTCTAGGACAGAAGAGACCCAGTACTTC; CDR3 protein: CASSSRTEETQYF
clone size: .; V gene: TRBV5-6; D gene: .; J gene: TRBJ1-2; CDR3 DNA: TGTGCCAGCAGCTATGGGGCGGGTTATGGCTACACCTTC; CDR3 protein: CASSYGAGYGYTF
clone size: .; V gene: TRBV28; D gene: TRBD1; J gene: TRBJ2-7; CDR3 DNA: TGTGCCACTTCAGGACAGGGACTTGGAGAGCAGTACTTC; CDR3 protein: CATSGQGLGEQYF
clone size: few; V gene: TRBV5-4; D gene: .; J gene: TRBJ1-1; CDR3 DNA: TGTGCCAGCAGCTTGGAGAGCAGACCGAACACTGAAGCTTTCTTT; CDR3 protein: CASSLESRPNTEAFF
clone size: .; V gene: TRBV18; D gene: TRBD1; J gene: TRBJ1-2; CDR3 DNA: TGTGCCAGCCAAATAACTCGGGACAGGGTCTATGGCTACACCTTC; CDR3 protein: CASQITRDRVYGYTF
clone size: .; V gene: TRBV10-3; D gene: .; J gene: TRBJ2-1; CDR3 DNA: TGTGCCATCAGAGAAGATGCCTTACTTTACAATGAGCAGTTCTTC; CDR3 protein: CAIREDALLYNEQFF
clone size: .; V gene: TRBV28; D gene: .; J gene: TRBJ2-1; CDR3 DNA: TGTGCCAGCAGTTTCGGCGGGAAGCTCAATGAGCAGTTCTTC; CDR3 protein: CASSFGGKLNEQFF
clone size: few; V gene: TRBV6-5; D gene: TRBD2; J gene: TRBJ2-7; CDR3 DNA: TGTGCCAGCAGTGGGACTAGGAGCTCCTACGAGCAGTACTTC; CDR3 protein: CASSGTRSSYEQYF